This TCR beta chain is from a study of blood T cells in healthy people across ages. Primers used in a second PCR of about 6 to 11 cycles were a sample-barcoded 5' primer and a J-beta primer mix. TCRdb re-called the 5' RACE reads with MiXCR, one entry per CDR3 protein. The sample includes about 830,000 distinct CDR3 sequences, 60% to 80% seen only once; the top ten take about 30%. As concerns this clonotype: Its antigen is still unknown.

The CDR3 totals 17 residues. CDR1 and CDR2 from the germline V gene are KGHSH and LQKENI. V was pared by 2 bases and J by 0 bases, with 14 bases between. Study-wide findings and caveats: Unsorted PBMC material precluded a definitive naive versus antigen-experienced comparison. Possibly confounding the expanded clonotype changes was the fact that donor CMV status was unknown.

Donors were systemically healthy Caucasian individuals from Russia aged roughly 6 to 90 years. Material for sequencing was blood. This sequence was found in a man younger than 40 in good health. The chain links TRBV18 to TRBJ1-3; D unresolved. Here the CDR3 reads CASSPWIGDSSGNTIYF. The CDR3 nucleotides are TGTGCCAGCTCACCATGGATAGGTGATAGCTCTGGAAACACCATATATTTT.